This T cell receptor beta chain is drawn from a study of regulatory T cells in long-lasting Graves disease. This clonotype was observed a handful of times. V was clipped by 0 bases and J by 7 bases; unmatched bases: 7. Germline V gene sequence: CDR1 SQVTM, CDR2 ANQGSEA. The CDR3 extends over 15 amino acids. Time point: newly diagnosed GD, antithyroid drugs for less than 3 months. With RNA extracted from PBMCs as input, the TCR library was made. For TCR beta, libraries came from iRepertoire HTBI primers and Arm-PCR of CDR3 regions. TCRdb re-analysed the multiplex PCR reads in MiXCR, keeping a single row per CDR3 protein. This sample yields 580,000 or so distinct CDR3 sequences, of which more than 15% are seen a single time; around 13% belongs to the top ten. The same specimen was also included in a second study, on T cells in Graves' hyperthyroidism and ophthalmopathy.

J is TRBJ2-1 and V is TRBV29-1, with 9 bases identical to TRBD2. The source is a young man with Graves disease. The sequencing here drew on peripheral blood mononuclear cells (PBMCs), taken at new diagnosis, from a patient treated with antithyroid drugs. The DNA of the CDR3 is TGCAGCGTTGAAGATGGGTGGCTAGCGGGAAATGAGCAGTTCTTC. Protein: CSVEDGWLAGNEQFF.